These T cell receptor beta chains were read from a single sample in a study of low-dose radiotherapy and immunotherapy resistance in tumors. TCRdb re-called the reads through MiXCR, storing one row per CDR3 protein. Among some 40,000 distinct CDR3 sequences, 20% were seen once, and the ten largest hold about 8.3%. Sequenced here: PBMCs, sampled after low-dose radiotherapy plus immunotherapy. Every receptor here comes from a female donor with ovarian cancer. CDR3s include the opening cysteine and the closing phenylalanine or tryptophan. D genes are given only for firm matches. Not every row has a clone size; where given, it reads once, few, many or a size class.

V	D	J	size	CDR3	DNA
TRBV9	TRBD2	TRBJ2-1	many	CASSVAGGSVNEQFF	TGTGCCAGCAGCGTAGCGGGGGGATCGGTTAATGAGCAGTTCTTC
TRBV28	NA	TRBJ2-7	few	CASSSRQLHEQYF	TGTGCCAGCAGTTCCCGACAGTTGCACGAGCAGTACTTC
TRBV14	NA	TRBJ2-7	many	CASSQAGAGSGGQYF	TGTGCCAGCAGCCAAGCTGGAGCAGGGTCCGGAGGGCAGTACTTC
TRBV2	NA	TRBJ1-2	NA	CASTGGWGGGYTF	TGTGCCAGCACGGGCGGCTGGGGGGGTGGCTACACCTTC
TRBV30	NA	TRBJ2-3	few	CAWSVGGGTDTQYF	TGTGCCTGGAGTGTCGGCGGGGGCACAGATACGCAGTATTTT
TRBV18	TRBD1	TRBJ1-2	many	CASSPDRSYGYTF	TGTGCCAGCTCGCCGGACAGGAGCTATGGCTACACCTTC
TRBV12-3/TRBV12-4	NA	TRBJ2-3	many	CASSKRSAGNTDTQYF	TGTGCCAGCAGTAAAAGGTCGGCAGGGAACACAGATACGCAGTATTTT
TRBV24-1	TRBD1	TRBJ1-2	NA	CATSDPDPTGHDGYGYTF	TGTGCCACCAGTGATCCGGACCCGACAGGGCACGACGGCTATGGCTACACCTTC
TRBV2	NA	TRBJ2-2	many	CASRMLSNTGELFF	TGTGCCAGCAGAATGTTATCCAACACCGGGGAGCTGTTTTTT
TRBV2	NA	TRBJ2-7	many	CASSGWAGAYEQYF	TGTGCCAGCAGTGGGTGGGCAGGGGCCTACGAGCAGTACTTC
TRBV5-4	NA	TRBJ1-1	many	CASSVTGSNTEAFF	TGTGCCAGCAGTGTGACTGGTTCTAACACTGAAGCTTTCTTT
TRBV21-1	NA	TRBJ1-2	few	CASSKAEGTGGANGYTF	TGTGCCAGCAGCAAAGCGGAGGGGACAGGGGGCGCGAATGGCTACACCTTC
TRBV30	NA	TRBJ2-6	many	CAWSDTLSGANVLTF	TGTGCCTGGAGTGATACCCTCTCTGGGGCCAACGTCCTGACTTTC
TRBV6-2/TRBV6-3	TRBD2	TRBJ2-2	few	CASSRTAGALGELFF	TGTGCCAGCAGCAGAACAGCGGGAGCACTCGGGGAGCTGTTTTTT
TRBV13	TRBD2	TRBJ2-7	many	CASSLGRGASEQYF	TGTGCCAGCAGCTTAGGGCGGGGGGCCTCCGAGCAGTACTTC
TRBV7-6	TRBD1	TRBJ2-1	NA	CASSRLTTGGRNEQFF	TGTGCCAGCAGCCGCCTCACGACAGGGGGCCGCAATGAGCAGTTCTTC
TRBV28	TRBD2	TRBJ2-7	NA	CASSQRVAGSYEQYF	TGTGCCAGCAGCCAGCGGGTAGCGGGATCGTACGAGCAGTACTTC
TRBV19	NA	TRBJ2-1	NA	CASSMDRHLTYNEQFF	TGTGCCAGTAGTATGGATCGGCATTTAACCTACAATGAGCAGTTCTTC
TRBV12-3/TRBV12-4	NA	TRBJ2-7	many	CASSWSGKSYEQYF	TGTGCCAGCAGTTGGAGCGGAAAGTCCTACGAGCAGTACTTC
TRBV5-1	NA	TRBJ2-7	many	CASRGDGNYEQYF	TGCGCCAGCAGAGGGGACGGGAACTACGAGCAGTACTTC
TRBV29-1	TRBD1	TRBJ2-7	many	CSVGGQIEQYF	TGCAGCGTTGGGGGACAGATCGAGCAGTACTTC
TRBV12-3/TRBV12-4	TRBD1	TRBJ2-3	NA	CASSFTGTGGDTQYF	TGTGCCAGCAGTTTCACCGGGACAGGGGGAGATACGCAGTATTTT
TRBV20-1	NA	TRBJ2-3	many	CSATNTDTQYF	TGCAGTGCTACGAACACAGATACGCAGTATTTT
TRBV4-2	TRBD1	TRBJ2-2	NA	CASSQGQGGTGELFF	TGTGCCAGCAGCCAGGGACAGGGCGGAACCGGGGAGCTGTTTTTT
TRBV12-3/TRBV12-4	NA	TRBJ2-1	many	CASSQATLEQFF	TGTGCCAGCAGCCAAGCGACCCTCGAGCAGTTCTTC
TRBV19	NA	TRBJ2-1	many	CASSKREGLSSYNEQFF	TGTGCCAGTAGCAAACGGGAAGGCCTAAGCTCCTACAATGAGCAGTTCTTC
TRBV16	NA	TRBJ2-1	NA	CASSQSSVGNEQFF	TGTGCCAGCAGCCAATCTTCGGTTGGCAATGAGCAGTTCTTC
TRBV28	NA	TRBJ1-2	NA	CASTPVGLANYGYTF	TGTGCCAGCACCCCAGTGGGGCTAGCTAACTATGGCTACACCTTC
TRBV6-1	NA	TRBJ1-1	many	CASSETRPKWAFF	TGTGCCAGCAGTGAAACCCGACCCAAGTGGGCTTTCTTT
TRBV7-3	TRBD1	TRBJ1-3	many	CASSFRGQPGNTIYF	TGTGCCAGCAGCTTCCGGGGACAGCCTGGAAACACCATATATTTT
TRBV5-1	NA	TRBJ2-7	many	CASSLVGPAKGEQYF	TGCGCCAGCAGCTTGGTGGGCCCCGCCAAGGGCGAGCAGTACTTC
TRBV6-2/TRBV6-3	NA	TRBJ2-2	many	CAGRRSGDTGELFF	TGTGCCGGTCGGCGGTCGGGCGACACCGGGGAGCTGTTTTTT
TRBV7-9	NA	TRBJ2-3	many	CASSLYTDTQYF	TGTGCCAGCAGCTTATACACAGATACGCAGTATTTT
TRBV27	TRBD1	TRBJ1-1	many	CASRPGTGGEAFF	TGTGCCAGCAGGCCCGGGACAGGGGGCGAAGCTTTCTTT
TRBV5-1	NA	TRBJ2-6	NA	CASSLDGPSGANVLTF	TGCGCCAGCAGCTTGGACGGTCCCTCTGGGGCCAACGTCCTGACTTTC
TRBV12-3/TRBV12-4	NA	TRBJ2-3	many	CASSPPARPDTQYF	TGTGCCAGCAGCCCCCCCGCGCGCCCAGATACGCAGTATTTT
TRBV30	NA	TRBJ2-5	many	CAWQALGVQETQYF	TGTGCCTGGCAAGCCCTCGGGGTTCAAGAGACCCAGTACTTC
TRBV28	TRBD1	TRBJ1-2	medium-sized	CASTPTGAYGYTF	TGTGCCAGCACCCCGACAGGGGCCTATGGCTACACCTTC
TRBV7-8	NA	TRBJ2-3	many	CASSLRPSTDTQYF	TGTGCCAGCAGCTTACGGCCCAGCACAGATACGCAGTATTTT
TRBV14	NA	TRBJ2-7	many	CASSQRGTSYYEQYF	TGTGCCAGCAGCCAACGCGGGACATCCTACTACGAGCAGTACTTC
TRBV2	NA	TRBJ1-1	NA	CASGRKGLVETEAFF	TGTGCCAGCGGGCGTAAGGGGCTAGTCGAGACTGAAGCTTTCTTT
TRBV18	TRBD2	TRBJ2-7	NA	CASSPGLAVYNEQYF	TGTGCCAGCTCCCCAGGACTAGCGGTTTACAATGAGCAGTACTTC